The rows below give T cell receptor beta chains drawn from one sample of a study of cytomegalovirus exposure and HLA in healthy donors. Here immunoSEQ multiplex PCR was the method, and the copy in TCRdb shows in-frame clones only, minus some. This sample has 160,000 or so clones, with less than 90% found just once. The specimen sequenced was PBMCs. These receptors originate from a male donor in good health and CMV-seropositive. Each CDR3 is given with its conserved first and last residue. A D gene is named only where the DNA matches it firmly. For some rows the clone size is stated as once, few or many, or as a class when expanded; others skip it.

d_gene,v_gene,j_gene,abundance,CDR3nt,CDR3aa
-,TRBV5-1,TRBJ1-5,-,TGCGCCAGAGTGGAGACCAATCAGCCCCAGCATTTT,CARVETNQPQHF
TRBD2,TRBV6-4,TRBJ2-7,few,TGTGCCAGCAGTACCCGAGCGGGAGGCTCCGACGAGCAGTACTTC,CASSTRAGGSDEQYF
TRBD2,TRBV15,TRBJ2-7,few,TGTGCCACCAGCCGTAGGACTAGCGGGAGCCCCGAGCAGTACTTC,CATSRRTSGSPEQYF
-,TRBV30,TRBJ1-1,-,TGTGCCTGGAAGGGGGTCGGCACTGAAGCTTTCTTT,CAWKGVGTEAFF
TRBD2,TRBV9,TRBJ2-5,-,TGTGCCAGCAGCACCCCAGCGGGAGGGCCGGGAGAGACCCAGTACTTC,CASSTPAGGPGETQYF
-,TRBV7-8,TRBJ2-7,-,TGTGCCAGCAGTCCGGAAGGGGTGGGCGAGCAGTACTTC,CASSPEGVGEQYF
-,TRBV29-1,TRBJ2-3,few,TGCAGCGTCCGACAGAACACAGATACGCAGTATTTT,CSVRQNTDTQYF
TRBD1,TRBV19,TRBJ1-5,few,TGTGCCAGTAGTAGCCAGGGGGTTAGCAATCAGCCCCAGCATTTT,CASSSQGVSNQPQHF
-,TRBV6-5,TRBJ1-2,-,TGTGCCAGCAGTTATGGGCCGAACAGTACCTTC,CASSYGPNSTF
TRBD1,TRBV30,TRBJ1-5,-,TGTGCCTGGAGTAGACAGGGTCAGCCCCAGCATTTT,CAWSRQGQPQHF
-,TRBV7-9,TRBJ2-2,-,TGTGCCAGCAGCTTCCGTGCCCAGGACACCGGGGAGCTGTTTTTT,CASSFRAQDTGELFF
-,TRBV19,TRBJ2-6,-,TGTGCCAGTAGTATAGAAGCAGGGTCGGAGGGGGCCAACGTCCTGACTTTC,CASSIEAGSEGANVLTF
-,TRBV6-5,TRBJ2-4,-,TGTGCCAGCAGGCCAAGGGAGGCCAAAAACATTCAGTACTTC,CASRPREAKNIQYF
-,TRBV11-2,TRBJ2-7,-,TGTGCCAGCAGCTTAGGGACAGCGTTCGAGCAGTACTTC,CASSLGTAFEQYF
-,TRBV6-5,TRBJ2-2,-,TGTGCCAGCAGAGGGGTCACCGGGGAGCTGTTTTTT,CASRGVTGELFF
-,TRBV11-1,TRBJ1-2,-,TGTGCCAGCAGCCGGGCGGGGGGCTCTGGCTACACCTTC,CASSRAGGSGYTF
-,TRBV7-9,TRBJ1-4,-,TGTTCCAGCAGCTTAGAGACAGATAATGAAAAACTGTTTTTT,CSSSLETDNEKLFF
-,TRBV18,TRBJ2-5,-,TGTGCCAGCTCACCTTCAGGGCCCGTAAGAGAGACCCAGTACTTC,CASSPSGPVRETQYF
-,TRBV14,TRBJ2-4,-,TGTGCCAGCAGCCAACTGTCCGGGGACATTCAGTACTTC,CASSQLSGDIQYF
TRBD1,TRBV10-3,TRBJ1-4,few,TGTGCCATCAGTGAGTCGGGACAGGGGGAGGAAAAACTGTTTTTT,CAISESGQGEEKLFF
TRBD1,TRBV18,TRBJ1-5,-,TGTGCCAGCTCACCCATGGGACAGGGTAACCAGCCCCAGCATTTT,CASSPMGQGNQPQHF
-,TRBV6-6,TRBJ1-1,-,TGTGCCAGCAGTTACTCGAACAGACCCCGTGAAGCTTTCTTT,CASSYSNRPREAFF
-,TRBV4-1,TRBJ1-4,once,TGCGCCAGCAGCCAAGTGGGAGGAGGGGAGAGGGAAAAACTGTTTTTT,CASSQVGGGEREKLFF
-,TRBV7-2,TRBJ1-1,-,TGTGCCAGCAGACCAAGGGGAGGGGGAACTGAAGCTTTCTTT,CASRPRGGGTEAFF
TRBD2,TRBV9,TRBJ2-7,once,TGTGCCAGCAGCTCCCCACCGACTAGCGGGAGCGACGAGCAGTACTTC,CASSSPPTSGSDEQYF
TRBD1,TRBV13,TRBJ1-1,-,TGTGCCAGCAGCTTATCGGGGACAGGGGAGGATGAAGCTTTCTTT,CASSLSGTGEDEAFF
TRBD1,TRBV10-3,TRBJ2-2,-,TGTGCCATCAAACGCAGGGGGCTAAGCACCGGGGAGCTGTTTTTT,CAIKRRGLSTGELFF
TRBD1,TRBV29-1,TRBJ1-1,once,TGCAGCGTCCGGACAGGGCGTATCACTGAAGCTTTCTTT,CSVRTGRITEAFF
-,TRBV2,TRBJ1-5,once,TGTGCCAGCAGTGAATTGGGCAGCTCTGGGCCCCAGCATTTT,CASSELGSSGPQHF
TRBD1,TRBV16,TRBJ1-6,-,TGTGCCAGCAGCCACCCGACAGGGACCGGGACCTATAATTCACCCCTCCACTTT,CASSHPTGTGTYNSPLHF
-,TRBV6-1,TRBJ1-3,-,TGTGCCAGCAGTGAAATGGGGGCGCGAGGAAACACCATATATTTT,CASSEMGARGNTIYF
-,TRBV6-5,TRBJ1-2,-,TGTGCCAGCAGTTCGAGATGGGCCTATGGCTACACCTTC,CASSSRWAYGYTF
-,TRBV27,TRBJ1-5,few,TGTGCCAGCAGTTTGAGGGCCTGGACCACTAGCAATCAGCCCCAGCATTTT,CASSLRAWTTSNQPQHF
-,TRBV28,TRBJ2-7,-,TGTGCCAGCAGTTTGCGGGACCACTACGAGCAGTACTTC,CASSLRDHYEQYF
-,TRBV7-9,TRBJ2-5,-,TGTGCCAGCAGCTTTAGCAGTATGCGTTACGATGAGACCCAGTACTTC,CASSFSSMRYDETQYF
TRBD2,TRBV27,TRBJ2-1,-,TGTGCCAGCAGTCCTCTAGCGGGAGTAGGAAATGAGCAGTTCTTC,CASSPLAGVGNEQFF
TRBD1,TRBV6-6,TRBJ1-2,-,TGTGCCAGCAGTGAGACAGGGGGAGACGGCTACACCTTC,CASSETGGDGYTF
-,TRBV4-1,TRBJ2-2,-,TGCGCCAGCAGCCAACCCGGGAGAGGCACCGGGGAGCTGTTTTTT,CASSQPGRGTGELFF
TRBD2,TRBV18,TRBJ2-7,once,TGTGCCAGCTCAGTAGCGGGAACCGCCTACGAGCAGTACTTC,CASSVAGTAYEQYF
-,TRBV14,TRBJ2-3,-,TGTGCCAGCAGCCCGGGACTTACCACAGATACGCAGTATTTT,CASSPGLTTDTQYF
TRBD1,TRBV5-6,TRBJ1-1,-,TGTGCCAGCAGCTCGTGGGGGACAGTATGGGACACTGAAGCTTTCTTT,CASSSWGTVWDTEAFF
-,TRBV4-2,TRBJ2-1,-,TGTGCCAGCAGCCAAGGGGGCGAAGGCTTAGGCAATGAGCAGTTCTTC,CASSQGGEGLGNEQFF
-,TRBV5-1,TRBJ1-4,-,TGCGCCAGCAGCTTGGCCGCGTGGGACAAGGGTTATGAAAAACTGTTTTTT,CASSLAAWDKGYEKLFF
-,TRBV6-1,TRBJ1-3,-,TGTGCCAGCAGCCCCCTTCTATCTGGAAACACCATATATTTT,CASSPLLSGNTIYF
-,TRBV7-8,TRBJ2-7,-,TGTGCCAGCAGCTTAGCGGAACGGAGGTTCTTTTACGAGCAGTACTTC,CASSLAERRFFYEQYF
TRBD1,TRBV5-1,TRBJ2-3,-,TGCGCCAGCAGCTTGGGACCGGGACAGCGCACAGATACGCAGTATTTT,CASSLGPGQRTDTQYF
-,TRBV7-2,TRBJ2-5,-,TGTGCCAGCAGCTTATTTGGCCGAAGTGCCGGGGAGACCCAGTACTTC,CASSLFGRSAGETQYF
-,TRBV18,TRBJ1-1,-,TGTGCCAGCTCACCACAGGGGGTGAGCACTGAAGCTTTCTTT,CASSPQGVSTEAFF
TRBD2,TRBV15,TRBJ2-7,-,TGTGCCACCGAGACTAGCGGGAACGAGCAGTACTTC,CATETSGNEQYF
-,TRBV6-5,TRBJ2-1,-,TGTGCCAGCAGTTACTCTAGTGAGCAGTTCTTC,CASSYSSEQFF
-,TRBV7-8,TRBJ1-5,once,TGTGCCAGCAGCTCCACGACAGATCCTAGGGTTAGCAATCAGCCCCAGCATTTT,CASSSTTDPRVSNQPQHF
-,TRBV18,TRBJ1-6,once,TGTGCCAGCTCAGGCCTCGATAATTCACCCCTCCACTTT,CASSGLDNSPLHF
-,TRBV11-3,TRBJ1-2,-,TGTGCCAGCAGTCTACAGGGCTTGAGGGGCTACACCTTC,CASSLQGLRGYTF